This TCR beta chain was captured by sequencing in a study of Tregs in tolerant kidney transplant recipients. Overall study findings and caveats: Nucleotide sequences could not be compared across some patients' samples due to primer changes. Tolerant patients' donor-specific Tregs expanded beyond overall Tregs, suggesting antigen-driven growth.

The assay was immunoSEQ multiplex PCR, and TCRdb's table has in-frame clones only and misses some. The data hold 95,000 or so clones, with 80% to 95% observed a single time. Trimming shortened V by 2 bases and J by 4 bases, and 8 bases separated the two germline ends. Germline CDR1 is LGHNT and CDR2 is FRNRAP. This CDR3 contains 13 residues. Recipients received nonmyeloablative bone marrow transplants from related graft donors, with transient mixed chimerism. CD4+CD25+CD127- Tregs, CD4+CD25- non-Tregs, CD4 and CD8 cells were sorted. As to this clone: Its specificity is unknown.

This chain connects TRBV12-5 to TRBJ1-2, with a possible D match to TRBD1 (6 bases). The sample consisted of CD4+ T cells from blood (PBMCs), taken 12 months after the transplant. The sequence was obtained from a human patient who received a combined kidney and bone marrow transplant. The graft donor may have contributed some T cells. CDR3: CASGLTGSYGYTF. The CDR3 DNA sequence: TGTGCTAGTGGTTTGACAGGGAGCTATGGCTACACCTTC.